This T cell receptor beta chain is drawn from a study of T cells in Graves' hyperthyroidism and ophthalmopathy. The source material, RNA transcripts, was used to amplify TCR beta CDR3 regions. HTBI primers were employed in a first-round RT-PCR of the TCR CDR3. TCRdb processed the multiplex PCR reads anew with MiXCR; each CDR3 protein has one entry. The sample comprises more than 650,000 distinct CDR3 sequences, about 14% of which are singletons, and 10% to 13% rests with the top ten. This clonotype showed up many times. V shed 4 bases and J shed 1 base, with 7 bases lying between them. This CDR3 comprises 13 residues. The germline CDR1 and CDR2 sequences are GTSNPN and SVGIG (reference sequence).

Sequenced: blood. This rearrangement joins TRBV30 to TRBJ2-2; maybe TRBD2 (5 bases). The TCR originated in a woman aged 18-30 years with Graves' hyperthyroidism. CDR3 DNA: TGTGCCTGGACTGCGGGGAACACCGGGGAGCTGTTTTTT. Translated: CAWTAGNTGELFF.